Described below is a single TCR beta chain sequence and its context. Sequencing was performed with immunoSEQ multiplex PCR; in TCRdb, only in-frame clones are kept and a portion is missing. This sample carries under 400,000 clones, roughly 90% of them seen once, and the ten largest clones take roughly 6.8%. CDR1 SGHDT and CDR2 YYEEEE come from the germline V gene. Trimming pared 4 bases from V and 3 bases from J, leaving 11 bases between. This CDR3 has 14 amino acids. This entry belongs to a study of blood T cell repertoires in COVID-19. The V and J genes are TRBV5-6 and TRBJ1-3; no clear D gene. The clonotype was recovered from a man aged 18 to 29 with active or convalescent COVID-19. The sequenced sample consisted of peripheral blood. CDR3: CASSQAGSGNTIYF. Here the CDR3 DNA reads TGTGCCAGCAGCCAGGCCGGTAGTGGAAACACCATATATTTT.